The clone carrying this T cell receptor beta chain was recorded at least ten times. The method was immunoSEQ multiplex PCR; TCRdb's version includes in-frame clones alone and lacks a portion of them. The sample has 75,000 to 85,000 clones, 70% to 90% seen once. This specimen comes from a study of technical replicates of blood from a few donors. J gave up 10 bases and V 3 bases, and 11 bases lay outside the gene matches. Per the germline V gene, CDR1 is MNHNS and CDR2 is SASEGT. This CDR3 has 15 residues. Input material: PBMCs. The chain links TRBV6-1 to TRBJ2-1, with 8 bases fitting TRBD2. The sequence derives from a human donor in good health. Some clones in this sample may be carry-over from other donors' samples. The CDR3 coding sequence is TGTGCCAGCAGTGAGGGGCTAGCGGGTGGCGGGGAGCAGTTCTTC. Translating it yields CASSEGLAGGGEQFF.